The source of this T cell receptor beta chain is a study of T cell repertoires in cytomegalovirus infection. Study summary: Public TCR beta signatures were indicative of both CMV infection and a matching HLA type. The study's findings and limits: HLA-C-restricted CMV-specific TCR beta clonotypes were dominant in the ex vivo response. Identification of carriers of CMV plus the relevant HLA was performed using cumulative public TCR beta family frequency.

TCRdb used MiXCR to reprocess the reads, holding one entry per CDR3 protein. The sample lists just under 550,000 distinct CDR3 sequences, about 30% seen once, with less than 15% in the top ten. The V gene end was trimmed by 4 bases and the J gene end by 5 bases; junction bases not matched to a gene: 7. Germline V gene lookup returns CDR1 SGHKS and CDR2 YYEKEE (reference sequence). The CDR3 is made up of 15 amino acids. With respect to this clonotype: Its matching antigen is unknown. A much bigger clone sits one base away, suggesting this may be a read error. Without the conserved terminal phenylalanine or tryptophan, this CDR3 likely stems from a read error.

The V and J genes are TRBV5-5 and TRBJ2-7; 12 bases agree with TRBD1. The sample was PBMCs. The receptor's source is a human donor in good health (CMV status not recorded). Some clones in this sample may be carry-over from other donors' samples. The CDR3, as DNA: TGTGCCAGCAGCGCAGGGACAGGGGGCATTAACGAGCAGTACATC. Protein sequence: CASSAGTGGINEQYI.